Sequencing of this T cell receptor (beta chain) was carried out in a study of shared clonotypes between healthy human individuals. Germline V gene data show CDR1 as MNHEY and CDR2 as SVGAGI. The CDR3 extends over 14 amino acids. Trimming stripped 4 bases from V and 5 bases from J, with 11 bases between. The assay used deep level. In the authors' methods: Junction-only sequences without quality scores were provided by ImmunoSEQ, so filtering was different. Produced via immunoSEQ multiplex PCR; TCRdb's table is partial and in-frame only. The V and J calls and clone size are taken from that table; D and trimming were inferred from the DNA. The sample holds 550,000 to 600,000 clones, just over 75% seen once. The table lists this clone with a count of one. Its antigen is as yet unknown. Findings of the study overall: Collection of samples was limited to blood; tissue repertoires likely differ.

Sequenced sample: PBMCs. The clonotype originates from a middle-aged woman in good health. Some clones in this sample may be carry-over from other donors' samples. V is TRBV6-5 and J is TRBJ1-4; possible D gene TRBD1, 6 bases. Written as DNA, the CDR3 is TGTGCCAGCAGTTCGGAAGGGGGAAATGAAAAACTGTTTTTT. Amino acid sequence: CASSSEGGNEKLFF.